The 5 T cell receptor beta chains below come from one sample, sequenced in a study of blood T cell repertoires in COVID-19. The protocol was immunoSEQ multiplex PCR, while the TCRdb copy is restricted to in-frame clones and leaves out a portion. Among about 230,000 clones listed, just over 85% were seen once. Source material: peripheral blood. These receptor sequences come from a man in his fifties or sixties with COVID-19, enrolled during active disease.

V and J are TRBV27 and TRBJ1-2, with D perhaps TRBD1 (6 bases). This CDR3 contains 14 residues. Germline V gives CDR1 MNHEY, CDR2 SMNVEV (reference sequence). Between the trimmed V and J ends, which lost 4 bases and 5 bases, there was a span of 14 bases. CDR3 sequence: CASSSTGGRYGYTF. DNA of the CDR3: TGTGCCAGCAGTTCAACGGGGGGCCGGTATGGCTACACCTTC.

This chain joins TRBV5-4 and TRBJ2-3, with D possibly TRBD1 on 6 matching bases. Looked up from germline, CDR1 is SGHNT and CDR2 is YYREEE (reference sequence). Trimming shortened V by 0 bases and J by 6 bases, and 8 bases separated the two germline ends. The CDR3 is 13 residues long. The DNA for the CDR3 is TGTGCCAGCAGCTTGGGAAGGGGGGATACGCAGTATTTT. It yields the protein CASSLGRGDTQYF.

The chain links TRBV24-1 to TRBJ2-1; the match to TRBD1 covers 7 bases. The CDR3 sequence is 16 residues long. After removal of 3 bases from V and 2 bases from J, the junction contained 6 bases not matched to a gene. From germline, CDR1 is KGHDR and CDR2 SFDVKD. In DNA, the CDR3 is TGTGCCACCAGTGATACCGGGACAGCCCCCTACAATGAGCAGTTCTTC. Translated: CATSDTGTAPYNEQFF.

The chain recombines TRBV5-1 with TRBJ2-3; 10 bases fit TRBD2. Trimming cost V 5 bases and J 2 bases; bases outside gene matches: 5. The CDR3 extends over 15 amino acids. Germline V gene lookup returns CDR1 SGHRS and CDR2 YFSETQ. In DNA form, the CDR3 reads TGCGCCAGCAGTTTAGCGGGGGGTTACACAGATACGCAGTATTTT. This translates into CASSLAGGYTDTQYF.

The V and J genes are TRBV10-3 and TRBJ1-5; possible D gene TRBD1, 6 bases. The CDR3 runs to 17 residues. V was clipped by 2 bases and J by 0 bases, with 14 bases between them. Germline CDR1 and CDR2: ENHRY and SYGVKD. CDR3 nucleotide sequence: TGTGCCATCAGTGAGGAGGTAGGGGGATATAGCAATCAGCCCCAGCATTTT. It is translated as CAISEEVGGYSNQPQHF.